This T cell receptor beta chain was sequenced during a study of T cell changes during pregnancy in multiple sclerosis. Clones were read by immunoSEQ multiplex PCR, and TCRdb kept only the in-frame ones, dropping some. The repertoire holds under 70,000 clones, with roughly 89% as singletons. CDR1 is GTSNPN and CDR2 is SVGIG in the germline V gene (reference sequence). With 5 bases removed from V and 0 bases from J, the gap between germline ends came to 11 bases. This CDR3 contains 13 residues. This receptor was taken from a female donor in good health, enrolled as a control in a pregnancy study. Here the sequenced sample was peripheral blood, taken in the third trimester of pregnancy. The gene calls are TRBV30 and TRBJ2-7, with a tentative D call TRBD2 (7 bases). DNA of the CDR3: TGTGCCTGGGGAGGGGGGGTCTCCTACGAGCAGTACTTC. The encoded protein is CAWGGGVSYEQYF.